This note documents a single T cell receptor (beta chain) sequence. This sample is part of a study of blood T cell repertoires in COVID-19. The repertoire was sequenced with immunoSEQ multiplex PCR; TCRdb's copy has only in-frame clones and lacks some. Of 90,000 or so clones in the sample, 75% to 85% were seen once. Losses at the gene ends were 5 bases for V and 8 bases for J; bases not matched to a gene: 5. Germline V gives CDR1 SEHNR, CDR2 FQNEAQ (reference sequence). This CDR3 spans 12 amino acids. Source material: peripheral blood. The chain carries TRBV7-9 and TRBJ1-2; 7 bases line up with TRBD1. The clonotype originates from a man in his fifties or sixties with acute or convalescent COVID-19. CDR3 sequence reads: CASSVKDRGYTF. The CDR3 bases are TGTGCCAGCAGCGTAAAGGACAGGGGCTACACCTTC.